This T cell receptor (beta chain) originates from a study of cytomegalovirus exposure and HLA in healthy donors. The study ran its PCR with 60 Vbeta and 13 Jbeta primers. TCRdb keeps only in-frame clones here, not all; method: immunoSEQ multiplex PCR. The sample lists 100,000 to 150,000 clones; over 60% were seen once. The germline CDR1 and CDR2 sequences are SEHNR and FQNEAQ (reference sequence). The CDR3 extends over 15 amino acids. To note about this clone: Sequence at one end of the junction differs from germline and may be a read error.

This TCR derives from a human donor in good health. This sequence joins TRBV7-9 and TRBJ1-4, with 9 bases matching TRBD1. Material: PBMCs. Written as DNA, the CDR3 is TGTTCCAGCAGCCCGGGGACAGGGCCCAATGAAAAACTGTTTTTT. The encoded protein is CSSSPGTGPNEKLFF.